This TCR beta chain was profiled in a study of beta chain features in type 1 diabetes. The study, taken as a whole, reports: Relative to healthy donors, patients appeared to have naive, central memory and Treg TCRB repertoires that were more similar. People with Type 1 diabetes carried modestly yet significantly shorter TCRB CDR3s in all four CD4+ subsets.

This clone has just one count. Its antigen is unknown. Other nucleotide sequences from this sample produce the same CDR3. The whole isolated RNA underwent reverse transcription, so sequencing captured expressed TCRB transcripts. Profiled with immunoSEQ multiplex PCR; TCRdb holds only in-frame clones, not every one. The sample contains 150,000 to 200,000 clones, roughly 60% of which appear only once. Trimming removed 6 bases at V and 4 bases at J, with 4 bases between. CDR1 is MGHDK, CDR2 SYGVNS, per germline. The CDR3 covers 11 residues. The TCR sequence derives from a man under 40 with type 1 diabetes. V is TRBV25-1 and J is TRBJ2-1; D unclear. Sequencing used naive CD4+ T cells from blood. The CDR3 DNA reads as TGTGCCAGCAGCGGGTACAATGAGCAGTTCTTC. This codes for CASSGYNEQFF.